The entry that follows covers one T cell receptor beta chain sequence. This sample stems from a study of cytomegalovirus exposure and HLA in healthy donors. At the level of the study: Counted in an early data release were 85 million or so unique TCRs from HLA-typed donors.

V lost 6 bases and J lost 3, with 11 bases in between. This CDR3 has 14 residues. Germline loops: CDR1 WNHNN, CDR2 SYGVQD (reference sequence). In the PCR, 60 Vbeta and 13 Jbeta primers were used. TCRdb's table, derived via immunoSEQ multiplex PCR, lists solely in-frame clones and lacks some. The table has about 190,000 clones, 82% seen once; the top ten hold under 0.9%. Specimen: PBMCs. The V and J genes are TRBV10-1 and TRBJ2-2; D is unresolved. The TCR comes from a young woman in good health and CMV-seronegative. The CDR3 nucleotides read TGCGCCAGCAGACCCTCCGAGGACACCGGGGAGCTGTTTTTT. The encoded protein is CASRPSEDTGELFF.